These 8 T cell receptor beta chains share one sample of origin, sequenced in a study of vaccination and CD4 T cells after COVID-19. Sequence data for DNA of cultured CD4+ T cells were generated by the Oncomine TCR Beta short-read assay. TCRdb passed the PCR reads through MiXCR, listing each CDR3 protein once. The repertoire holds roughly 14,000 distinct CDR3 sequences, with about two fifths as singletons. Sample treatment: approximately 11-day PBMC culture with coronavirus spike peptide pools or control peptides (ViraFEST assay). These receptors' targets are unknown. This material consisted of CD4+ T cells from blood, cultured in vitro, taken before SARS-CoV-2 vaccination. These receptors were obtained from a human donor who had recovered from COVID-19.

V and J are TRBV7-8 and TRBJ2-1, with no clear D. Germline V lookup: CDR1 SGHVS, CDR2 FQNEAQ. Trimming removed 2 bases at V and 2 bases at J, with 13 bases between. The CDR3 loop spans 16 amino acids. The CDR3 coding sequence is TGTGCCAGCAGCTTAAGCCGGCGAGTTCCCTACAATGAGCAGTTCTTC. Translation gives CASSLSRRVPYNEQFF.

The CDR3, as DNA: TGTGCCAGCAGGCCGGCGGCGGGAGCTTACACTGAAGCTTTCTTT. It encodes CASRPAAGAYTEAFF. The chain has TRBV28 and TRBJ1-1, with D uncertain. This CDR3 contains 15 residues. Per germline, CDR1 MDHEN and CDR2 SYDVKM. V lost 6 bases, J lost 3 bases, and 17 bases lay in between.

The rearrangement joins TRBV20-1 to TRBJ2-5; D may correspond to TRBD1 or TRBD2 (5 bases each). Deletions cut 6 bases from V and 5 bases from J, with 13 bases between. This CDR3 spans 12 amino acids. Looked up from germline, CDR1 is DFQATT and CDR2 is SNEGSKA (reference sequence). In DNA form, the CDR3 reads TGCAGTGCCCGACGGGGCGTGGAGACCCAGTACTTC. Protein product: CSARRGVETQYF.

The chain couples TRBV7-7 to TRBJ1-6; no firm D call. V was cut by 1 base and J by 10 bases, with 8 bases left in between. From germline, CDR1 is SSHAT and CDR2 FNYEAQ (reference sequence). The CDR3 loop spans 13 amino acids. CDR3 protein: CASSLDGSSPLHF. CDR3 coding DNA: TGTGCCAGCAGCTTAGACGGGAGCTCACCCCTCCACTTT.

The rearrangement links TRBV27 to TRBJ2-7, with 14 bases matching TRBD2. The CDR3 length is 18 residues. Germline assignment: CDR1 MNHEY and CDR2 SMNVEV (reference sequence). V lost 10 bases to trimming and J lost 5 bases; unmatched junction nucleotides: 19. The CDR3 sequence: CATSALTSGRAFTHEQYF. The CDR3 coding sequence is TGTGCCACTTCGGCCCTGACTAGCGGGAGGGCCTTTACTCACGAGCAGTACTTC.

The sample holds a few counts of this clonotype. J is TRBJ1-5 and V is TRBV6-1, with a tentative D call TRBD1 (5 bases). The CDR3 is made up of 15 amino acids. The germline V gene has CDR1 MNHNS and CDR2 SASEGT. Trimming shortened V by 7 bases and J by 7 bases, and 20 bases separated the two germline ends. The CDR3 is CASKQLGGLSQPQHF. The CDR3, as DNA: TGTGCCAGCAAACAACTCGGGGGACTCAGCCAGCCCCAGCATTTT.

This chain uses TRBV20-1 with TRBJ1-1; D unclear. Germline CDR1 DFQATT, CDR2 SNEGSKA (reference sequence). This CDR3 has 17 residues. The V end lost 0 bases, the J end lost 0 bases, and 17 bases lay between the germline ends. The chain's CDR3 is CSARDDDTVYMNTEAFF. DNA of the CDR3: TGCAGTGCTAGAGATGATGACACCGTATACATGAACACTGAAGCTTTCTTT.

This chain connects TRBV6-2 or TRBV6-3 to TRBJ2-3, with 7 bases fitting TRBD1. Germline lookup yields CDR1 MNHEY and CDR2 SVGEGT. V shed 2 bases, J shed 0 bases, and the junction held 5 bases outside the gene matches. This CDR3 spans 16 amino acids. The CDR3 loop reads CASSYGGRGSTDTQYF. DNA of the CDR3: TGTGCCAGCAGTTACGGGGGCAGGGGGAGCACAGATACGCAGTATTTT.